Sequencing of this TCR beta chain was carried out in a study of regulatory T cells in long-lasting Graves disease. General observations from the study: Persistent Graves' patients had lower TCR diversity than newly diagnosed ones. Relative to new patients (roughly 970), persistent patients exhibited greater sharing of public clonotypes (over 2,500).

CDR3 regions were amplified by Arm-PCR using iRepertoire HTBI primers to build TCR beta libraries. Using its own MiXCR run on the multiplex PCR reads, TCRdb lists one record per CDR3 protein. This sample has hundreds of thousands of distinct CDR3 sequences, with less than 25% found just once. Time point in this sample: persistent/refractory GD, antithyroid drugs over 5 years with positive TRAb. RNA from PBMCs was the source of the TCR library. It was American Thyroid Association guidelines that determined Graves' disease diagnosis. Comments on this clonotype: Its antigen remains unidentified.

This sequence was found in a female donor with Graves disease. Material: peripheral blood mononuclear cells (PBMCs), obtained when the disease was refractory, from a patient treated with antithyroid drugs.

This chain's CDR3 is CASEGDRAYGYTF. The CDR3 region has the DNA TGTGCCAGCGAGGGAGACAGGGCCTATGGCTACACCTTC. The chain carries TRBV6-2 or TRBV6-3 and TRBJ1-2; 7 nucleotides match TRBD1. CDR1 is MNHEY, CDR2 SVGEGT, per germline. The CDR3 sequence is 13 residues long. With 8 bases clipped from V and 4 bases from J, the junction kept 7 bases outside the gene matches.